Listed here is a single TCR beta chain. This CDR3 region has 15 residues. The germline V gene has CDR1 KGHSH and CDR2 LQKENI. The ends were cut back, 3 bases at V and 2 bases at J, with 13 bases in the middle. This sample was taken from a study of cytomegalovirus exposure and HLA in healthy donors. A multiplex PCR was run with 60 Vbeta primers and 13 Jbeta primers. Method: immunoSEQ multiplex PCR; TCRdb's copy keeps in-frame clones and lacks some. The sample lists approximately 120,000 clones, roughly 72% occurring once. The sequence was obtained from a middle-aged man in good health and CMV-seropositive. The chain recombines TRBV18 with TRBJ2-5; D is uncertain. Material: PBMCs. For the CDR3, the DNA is TGTGCCAGCTCACCGTCCTGGAGCAGTCAAGAGACCCAGTACTTC. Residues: CASSPSWSSQETQYF.